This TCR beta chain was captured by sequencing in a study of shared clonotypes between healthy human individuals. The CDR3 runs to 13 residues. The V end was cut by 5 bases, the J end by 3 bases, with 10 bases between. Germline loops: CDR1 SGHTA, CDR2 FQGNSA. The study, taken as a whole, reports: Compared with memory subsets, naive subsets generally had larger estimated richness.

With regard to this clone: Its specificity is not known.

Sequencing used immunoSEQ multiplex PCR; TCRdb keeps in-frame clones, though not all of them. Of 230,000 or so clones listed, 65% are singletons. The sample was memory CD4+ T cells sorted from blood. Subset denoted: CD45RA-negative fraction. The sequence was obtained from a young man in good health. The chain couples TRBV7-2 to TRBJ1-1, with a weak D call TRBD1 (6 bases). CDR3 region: CASSIRGHTEAFF. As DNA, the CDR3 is TGTGCCAGCAGCATCAGGGGTCACACTGAAGCTTTCTTT.